The 18 T cell receptor beta chains presented below share a single source sample, sequenced in a study of blood T cell repertoires in COVID-19 (dated by TCRdb to 2018 to 2021). Library preparation was by the immunoSEQ multiplex PCR assay. TCRdb's version of the immuneACCESS table is confined to in-frame rearrangements and falls short of the full clone set. An unresolved V gene accounts for under half of the shortfall where checked; the remainder is of unknown origin. A total of 83,000 or so clones appear in this sample, approximately 82% of them only once. The ten biggest clones cover about a fifth of the sample. Sequencing was done on a sample of peripheral blood. Receptors were obtained from a human donor in a cohort sampled during active COVID-19.

The V gene is TRBV7-9, the J gene TRBJ2-7; TRBD2 matches at 7 bases. Trimming cost V 2 bases and J 5 bases; bases outside gene matches: 9. CDR1 is SEHNR, CDR2 FQNEAQ, per germline (reference sequence). The CDR3 extends over 15 amino acids. Here the CDR3 DNA reads TGTGCCAGCAGCTTATTGCGCGGGGAGGGCAACGAGCAGTACTTC. It translates to CASSLLRGEGNEQYF. The full variable domain, its missing parts supplied by reference TRBV7-9 and TRBJ2-7, is DTGVSQNPRHKITKRGQNVTFRCDPISEHNRLYWYRQTLGQGPEFLTYFQNEAQLEKSRLLSDRFSAERPKGSFSTLEIQRTEQGDSAMYLCASSLLRGEGNEQYFGPGTRLTVT.

This rearrangement joins TRBV4-1 to TRBJ1-5; D is uncertain. The CDR3 spans 14 residues. V was trimmed by 0 bases and J by 7 bases, leaving 10 bases between them. CDR1 is MGHRA, CDR2 YSYEKL, per germline. The CDR3: CASSQDPGRQPQHF. CDR3 bases: TGCGCCAGCAGCCAAGACCCAGGCCGGCAGCCCCAGCATTTT.

The rearrangement uses TRBV28 and TRBJ2-3; 8 positions match TRBD1. Losses at the gene ends were 4 bases for V and 4 bases for J; bases not matched to a gene: 7. The CDR3 has 15 amino acids. Germline lookup yields CDR1 MDHEN and CDR2 SYDVKM. CDR3 nucleotides: TGTGCCAGCAGTTACCTGGACAGGGCCGCAGATACGCAGTATTTT. Translated, it gives CASSYLDRAADTQYF. The complete variable domain, with remaining parts taken from reference TRBV28 and TRBJ2-3, reads DVKVTQSSRYLVKRTGEKVFLECVQDMDHENMFWYRQDPGLGLRLIYFSYDVKMKEKGDIPEGYSVSREKKERFSLILESASTNQTSMYLCASSYLDRAADTQYFGPGTRLTVL.

The CDR3 DNA reads as TGTGCCAGCTCACCACCGGCGGTTGTGGAGGGATCTTACGAGCAGTACTTC. It encodes CASSPPAVVEGSYEQYF. The chain couples TRBV18 to TRBJ2-7; a possible D gene is TRBD2 (6 bases). V lost 0 bases, J lost 4 bases, and 19 bases lay in between. The V gene's germline CDR1 is KGHSH and CDR2 LQKENI. This CDR3 is 17 amino acids long. Together with reference TRBV18 and TRBJ2-7, the CDR3 gives the full variable domain: NAGVMQNPRHLVRRRGQEARLRCSPMKGHSHVYWYRQLPEEGLKFMVYLQKENIIDESGMPKERFSAEFPKEGPSILRIQQVVRGDSAAYFCASSPPAVVEGSYEQYFGPGTRLTVT.

This clone has only a few counts. The chain employs TRBV27 and TRBJ1-1; D unclear. The germline gives CDR1 MNHEY, CDR2 SMNVEV (reference sequence). This CDR3 has 14 residues. Trimming removed 2 bases from V and 4 bases from J, with 11 bases in between. DNA of the CDR3: TGTGCCAGCAGTTTAAATGTGCGGGGCACTGAAGCTTTCTTT. Protein: CASSLNVRGTEAFF.

This clone was counted once. The chain couples TRBV4-1 to TRBJ1-1; 9 nucleotides line up with TRBD1. This CDR3 region has 17 residues. Germline V lookup: CDR1 MGHRA, CDR2 YSYEKL. The trim removed 1 base at V and 1 base at J, leaving 7 bases unmatched. The CDR3 reads CASSQGWTGVKNTEAFF. The CDR3 DNA sequence: TGCGCCAGCAGCCAAGGTTGGACAGGGGTGAAGAACACTGAAGCTTTCTTT.

This rearrangement joins TRBV24-1 to TRBJ2-3; 7 bases are shared with TRBD2. This CDR3 spans 15 amino acids. CDR1 and CDR2 from the germline V gene are KGHDR and SFDVKD. Germline trimming cut 0 bases from V and 3 bases from J; bases unmatched to any gene: 2. CDR3 in amino acids: CATSDLGGGTDTQYF. DNA of the CDR3: TGTGCCACCAGTGATTTGGGGGGGGGAACAGATACGCAGTATTTT.

This rearrangement joins TRBV14 to TRBJ1-5; the D gene is possibly TRBD1 (5 bases). CDR1 SGHDN and CDR2 FVKESK come from the germline V gene. The CDR3 runs 12 residues. Trimming pared 3 bases from V and 6 bases from J, leaving 6 bases between. The CDR3 DNA follows: TGTGCCAGCAGCCATAGGGGTCAGCCCCAGCATTTT. It specifies CASSHRGQPQHF.

The chain links TRBV5-1 to TRBJ2-7; D perhaps matches TRBD1 (6 bases). Deletions cut 4 bases from V and 5 bases from J, with 16 bases between. This CDR3 is 14 amino acids long. Germline V gene sequence: CDR1 SGHRS, CDR2 YFSETQ. The DNA for the CDR3 is TGCGCCAGCAGCCCTGGGCAGGGGTACGACGAGCAGTACTTC. It is translated as CASSPGQGYDEQYF. The variable domain in full, with the rest retrieved from reference TRBV5-1 and TRBJ2-7, is KAGVTQTPRYLIKTRGQQVTLSCSPISGHRSVSWYQQTPGQGLQFLFEYFSETQRNKGNFPGRFSGRQFSNSRSEMNVSTLELGDSALYLCASSPGQGYDEQYFGPGTRLTVT.

V usage is TRBV4-1 and J usage is TRBJ1-1; 7 nucleotides align to TRBD1. Looked up from germline, CDR1 is MGHRA and CDR2 is YSYEKL. The CDR3 loop spans 16 amino acids. The junction had 10 bases not matched to a gene; V was cut back by 0 bases and J by 6 bases. The chain's CDR3 is CASSQDIAGGKAEAFF. Here the CDR3 DNA reads TGCGCCAGCAGCCAAGATATCGCAGGGGGGAAGGCTGAAGCTTTCTTT.

Comment on this clone: Since a much larger clone is just one base distant, this may be a read error. This chain's CDR3 is CASSYYRGETQYF. The CDR3, as DNA: TGTGCCAGCAGTTATTACAGGGGGGAGACCCAGTACTTC. The chain combines TRBV6-6 with TRBJ2-5; 8 bases match TRBD1. The junction had 2 bases not matched to a gene; V was cut back by 3 bases and J by 5 bases. CDR1 MNHNY and CDR2 SVGAGI come from the germline V gene (reference sequence). This CDR3 has 13 amino acids.

The genes are TRBV12-3 or TRBV12-4 and TRBJ2-7; D may be TRBD1 (6 bases). V dropped 6 bases and J dropped 3 bases, with 12 bases sitting between them. The CDR3 has 13 residues. CDR3 DNA: TGTGCCAGCAGCCCCGCAGGGGTCTACGAGCAGTACTTC. Protein sequence: CASSPAGVYEQYF.

This clone was observed a few times. Its ends do not fully match the called genes, so a read error is possible. The chain joins TRBV7-9 to TRBJ2-4; D is unresolved. The CDR3 runs to 13 residues. Germline V gives CDR1 SEHNR, CDR2 FQNEAQ (reference sequence). CDR3 coding DNA: TGTGCCAGCAGCACCACCCCGGAGAGAACCTTGACCTTC. The encoded protein is CASSTTPERTLTF.

This sequence joins TRBV12-5 and TRBJ1-5, with 7 nucleotides matching TRBD1. This CDR3 contains 22 residues. Germline CDR1 is LGHNT and CDR2 is FRNRAP. The V and J ends lost 0 bases and 10 bases, in that order; junction bases with no gene match: 30. CDR3 bases: TGTGCTAGTGGTTTGGTACCTGGGTTTCGACAGGGTCCCCGGGGTGGTTTTTATCCCCAGCATTTT. Protein sequence: CASGLVPGFRQGPRGGFYPQHF.

The chain has TRBV7-2 and TRBJ1-1; 9 bases are a match to TRBD1. The CDR3 is made up of 15 amino acids. J gave up 1 base and V 5 bases, and 5 bases lay outside the gene matches. The V gene's germline CDR1 is SGHTA and CDR2 FQGNSA. As DNA, the CDR3 is TGTGCCAGCAGCCATACGACAGGGGGGAACACTGAAGCTTTCTTT. Its protein product is CASSHTTGGNTEAFF.

This chain connects TRBV9 to TRBJ2-1; the match to TRBD2 covers 7 bases. V trimming: 0 bases; J trimming: 4 bases; junction bases outside the gene matches: 4. This CDR3 has 15 residues. Looked up from germline, CDR1 is SGDLS and CDR2 is YYNGEE. The CDR3 sequence is CASSVGASGYNEQFF. DNA of the CDR3: TGTGCCAGCAGCGTAGGGGCTAGCGGATACAATGAGCAGTTCTTC.

This clone was seen more than once but under ten times. V usage is TRBV19 and J usage is TRBJ1-6; D might be TRBD1 (6 bases). V was shortened by 3 bases and J by 8 bases, with 11 bases between the two germline ends. Germline CDR1 and CDR2: LNHDA and SQIVND (reference sequence). This CDR3 region has 14 residues. The DNA for the CDR3 is TGTGCCAGTAGTATGAGGGCAGGGGATTCACCCCTCCACTTT. It codes for CASSMRAGDSPLHF.

The genes are TRBV7-9 and TRBJ1-1; no clear D gene. V lost 2 bases and J lost 7, with 14 bases in between. From germline, CDR1 is SEHNR and CDR2 FQNEAQ (reference sequence). This CDR3 region has 14 residues. This chain's CDR3 is CASSLSGTPGEAFF. The DNA for the CDR3 is TGTGCCAGCAGCTTATCCGGCACCCCAGGTGAAGCTTTCTTT.